The source of this T cell receptor beta chain is a study of cytomegalovirus exposure and HLA in healthy donors. Across the study: Researchers found that less than 90% of 350 to 500 genotyped donors fell within the Caucasian-associated ancestry cluster.

CDR3 length equals 15 residues. Germline trimming cut 4 bases from V and 6 bases from J; bases unmatched to any gene: 9. Per the germline V gene, CDR1 is SNHLY and CDR2 is FYNNEI. PCR amplification relied on 60 Vbeta primers (plus 13 Jbeta primers). Method: immunoSEQ multiplex PCR; TCRdb's copy keeps in-frame clones and lacks some. Here the sample spans 150,000 to 200,000 clones, around 80% being singletons. This receptor was obtained from a man aged 25-40 years in good health and CMV-seropositive. Sequencing was done on a sample of PBMCs. This rearrangement joins TRBV2 to TRBJ1-2, with 9 bases identical to TRBD1. The CDR3: CASSGYRGPGDGYTF. In DNA form, the CDR3 reads TGTGCCAGCAGTGGCTACAGGGGGCCGGGCGATGGCTACACCTTC. Full variable domain (outside the CDR3, taken from reference TRBV2 and TRBJ1-2): EPEVTQTPSHQVTQMGQEVILRCVPISNHLYFYWYRQILGQKVEFLVSFYNNEISEKSEIFDDQFSVERPDGSNFTLKIRSTKLEDSAMYFCASSGYRGPGDGYTFGSGTRLTVV.